This record concerns one TCR beta chain sequence. Its antigen is unknown. A 5'RACE reaction primed in the constant segment made cDNA libraries of TCR alpha and TCR beta, and these carried sample barcodes and UMIs. TCRdb re-analysed the 5' RACE reads in MiXCR, keeping a single row per CDR3 protein. Of fewer than 500,000 distinct CDR3 sequences listed, about 23% are singletons. The entry originates in a study of T-cell memory formation after mild COVID-19. About the study: Clusters of TCRs were largely donor specific.

Study-wide results and limits: Cross-reactive memory apparently joined, as some responding clones appeared in pre-infection memory. Whether day 37 second-wave clones are SARS-CoV-2-specific was not confirmed.

This receptor was taken from an adult woman who had mild COVID-19 (a few samples of this study predate the infection). Cell type and time point are not known. Material for sequencing was PBMCs or a T cell subset sorted from them (not recorded which).

CDR3 DNA sequence: TGTGCCACCAGCGGAAGACAGGGGATGCACAATGAGCAGTTCTTC. Its translation: CATSGRQGMHNEQFF. The chain employs TRBV15 and TRBJ2-1, with 8 bases that match TRBD1. Germline-derived CDR1 and CDR2 are LNHNV and YYDKDF (reference sequence). The CDR3 runs to 15 residues. V was pared by 5 bases and J by 5 bases, with 8 bases of the junction left unmatched.